This T cell receptor (beta chain) was obtained from a study of blood T cell repertoires in COVID-19. About the study: Acute and convalescent COVID-19 samples came from the United States, Italy and Spain.

One Seattle source followed patients from active infection through their disease course. Authors' analysis steps: Estimated nucleated cell counts came from reference gene primer amplification. TCRdb's table, derived via immunoSEQ multiplex PCR, lists solely in-frame clones and lacks some. For V, J and clone size, that table is used; D and trimming come from the DNA. The table records 250,000 to 400,000 clones, roughly 88% of them present only once. The CDR3 totals 13 residues. Trimming removed 5 bases from V and 2 bases from J; junction bases left unmatched: 0. V is TRBV12-3 or TRBV12-4 and J is TRBJ1-3; 7 nucleotides agree with TRBD1. Material for sequencing was peripheral blood. The sequence was collected from a woman under 40 with COVID-19, enrolled during active disease. The CDR3 region has the DNA TGTGCCAGCAGTAGGGGGCCTGGAAACACCATATATTTT. Its protein is CASSRGPGNTIYF.